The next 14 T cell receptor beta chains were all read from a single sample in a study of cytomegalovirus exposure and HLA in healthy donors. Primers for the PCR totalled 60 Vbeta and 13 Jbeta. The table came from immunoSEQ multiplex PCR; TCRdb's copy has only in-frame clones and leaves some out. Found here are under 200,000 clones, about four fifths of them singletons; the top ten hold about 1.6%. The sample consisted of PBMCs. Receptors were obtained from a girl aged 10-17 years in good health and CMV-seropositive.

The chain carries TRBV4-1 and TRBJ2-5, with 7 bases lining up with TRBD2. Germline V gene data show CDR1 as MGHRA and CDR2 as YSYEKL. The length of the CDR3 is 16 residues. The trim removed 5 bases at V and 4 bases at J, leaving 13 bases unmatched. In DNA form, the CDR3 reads TGCGCCAGCAGCGATACTGGGTGGGGACTATCAGAGACCCAGTACTTC. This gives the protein CASSDTGWGLSETQYF.

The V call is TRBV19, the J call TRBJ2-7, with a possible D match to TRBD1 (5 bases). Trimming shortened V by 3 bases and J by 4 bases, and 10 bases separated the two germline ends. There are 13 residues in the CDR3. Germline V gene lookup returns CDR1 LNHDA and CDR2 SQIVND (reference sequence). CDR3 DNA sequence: TGTGCCAGTAGTATTGGACCAGGGTACGAGCAGTACTTC. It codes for CASSIGPGYEQYF. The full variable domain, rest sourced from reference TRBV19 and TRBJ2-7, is DGGITQSPKYLFRKEGQNVTLSCEQNLNHDAMYWYRQDPGQGLRLIYYSQIVNDFQKGDIAEGYSVSREKKESFPLTVTSAQKNPTAFYLCASSIGPGYEQYFGPGTRLTVT.

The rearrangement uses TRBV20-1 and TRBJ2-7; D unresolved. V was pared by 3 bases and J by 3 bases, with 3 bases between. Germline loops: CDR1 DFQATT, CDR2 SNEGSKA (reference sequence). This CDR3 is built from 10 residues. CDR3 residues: CSASNYEQYF. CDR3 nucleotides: TGCAGTGCTAGTAACTACGAGCAGTACTTC.

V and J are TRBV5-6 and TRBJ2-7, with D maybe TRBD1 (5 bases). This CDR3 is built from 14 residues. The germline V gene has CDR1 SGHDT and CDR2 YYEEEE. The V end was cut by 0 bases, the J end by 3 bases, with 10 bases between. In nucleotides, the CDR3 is TGTGCCAGCAGCTTGGGGCCCCAGGGCTACGAGCAGTACTTC. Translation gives CASSLGPQGYEQYF. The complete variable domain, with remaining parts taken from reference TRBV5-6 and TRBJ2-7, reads DAGVTQSPTHLIKTRGQQVTLRCSPKSGHDTVSWYQQALGQGPQFIFQYYEEEERQRGNFPDRFSGHQFPNYSSELNVNALLLGDSALYLCASSLGPQGYEQYFGPGTRLTVT.

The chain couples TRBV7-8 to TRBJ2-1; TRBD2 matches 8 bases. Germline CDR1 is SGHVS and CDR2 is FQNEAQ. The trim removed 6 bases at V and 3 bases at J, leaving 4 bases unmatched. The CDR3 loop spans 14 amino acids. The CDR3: CASRTGLDYNEQFF. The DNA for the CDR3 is TGTGCCAGCAGAACGGGACTAGACTACAATGAGCAGTTCTTC.

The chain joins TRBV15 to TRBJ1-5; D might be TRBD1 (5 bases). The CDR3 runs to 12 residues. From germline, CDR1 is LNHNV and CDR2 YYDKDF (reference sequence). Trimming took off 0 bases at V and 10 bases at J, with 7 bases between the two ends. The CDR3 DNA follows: TGTGCCACCAGCAGAGACCAGGGTCCCCAGCATTTT. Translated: CATSRDQGPQHF.

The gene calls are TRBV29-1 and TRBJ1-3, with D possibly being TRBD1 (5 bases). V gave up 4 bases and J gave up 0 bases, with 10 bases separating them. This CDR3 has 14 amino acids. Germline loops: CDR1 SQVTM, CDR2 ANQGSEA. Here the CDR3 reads CSVVDSDSGNTIYF. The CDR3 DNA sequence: TGCAGCGTTGTTGACAGCGACTCTGGAAACACCATATATTTT.

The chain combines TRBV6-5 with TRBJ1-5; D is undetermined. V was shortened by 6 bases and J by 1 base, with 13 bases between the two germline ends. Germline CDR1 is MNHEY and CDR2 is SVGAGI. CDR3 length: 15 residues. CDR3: CASSQMAASNQPQHF. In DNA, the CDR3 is TGTGCCAGCAGCCAGATGGCAGCGAGCAATCAGCCCCAGCATTTT.

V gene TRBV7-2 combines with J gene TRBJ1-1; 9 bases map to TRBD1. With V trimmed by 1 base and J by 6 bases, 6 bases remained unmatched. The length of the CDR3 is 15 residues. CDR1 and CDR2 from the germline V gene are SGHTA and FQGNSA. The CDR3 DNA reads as TGTGCCAGCAGCTTAGGGGACAGGGCTCGGGCTGAAGCTTTCTTT. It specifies CASSLGDRARAEAFF.

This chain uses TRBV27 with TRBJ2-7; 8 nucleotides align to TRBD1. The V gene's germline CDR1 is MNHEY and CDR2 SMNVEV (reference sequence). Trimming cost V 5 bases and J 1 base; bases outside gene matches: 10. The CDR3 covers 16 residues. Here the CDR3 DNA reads TGTGCCAGCAGTGAGCGACAGGGGACCCCTTCCTACGAGCAGTACTTC. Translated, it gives CASSERQGTPSYEQYF.

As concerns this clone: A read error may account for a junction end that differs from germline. The CDR3 bases are TGTGCTAGCAGCTCGGGTCGGGGGACTTTAGCCAAAAACATTCAGTACTTC. This sequence encodes CASSSGRGTLAKNIQYF. V and J are TRBV7-7 and TRBJ2-4; D might be TRBD2 (6 bases). Germline V gene lookup returns CDR1 SSHAT and CDR2 FNYEAQ (reference sequence). The CDR3 is made up of 17 amino acids.

This chain's CDR3 is CASSPRQGGVDEQYF. DNA for the CDR3: TGTGCCAGCTCACCAAGGCAGGGTGGGGTCGACGAGCAGTACTTC. The rearrangement joins TRBV18 to TRBJ2-7; D possibly corresponds to TRBD1 (5 bases). Between the trimmed V and J ends, which lost 2 bases and 5 bases, there was a span of 16 bases. The germline V gene encodes CDR1 KGHSH and CDR2 LQKENI. The CDR3 has 15 residues. The full variable domain, its missing parts supplied by reference TRBV18 and TRBJ2-7, is NAGVMQNPRHLVRRRGQEARLRCSPMKGHSHVYWYRQLPEEGLKFMVYLQKENIIDESGMPKERFSAEFPKEGPSILRIQQVVRGDSAAYFCASSPRQGGVDEQYFGPGTRLTVT.

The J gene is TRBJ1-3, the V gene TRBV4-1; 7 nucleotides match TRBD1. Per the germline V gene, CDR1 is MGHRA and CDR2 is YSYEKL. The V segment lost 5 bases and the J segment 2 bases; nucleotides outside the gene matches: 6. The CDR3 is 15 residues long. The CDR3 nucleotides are TGCGCCAGCAGCGCCAGACAGGGCCCTGGAAACACCATATATTTT. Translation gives CASSARQGPGNTIYF.

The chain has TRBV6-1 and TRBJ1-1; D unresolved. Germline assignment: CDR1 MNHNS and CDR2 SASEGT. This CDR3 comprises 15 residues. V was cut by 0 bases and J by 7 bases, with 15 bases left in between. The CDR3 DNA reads TGTGCCAGCAGTGAAGCGCATTCCGGGTTCGGTGAAGCTTTCTTT. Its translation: CASSEAHSGFGEAFF.